A selection of T cell receptor beta chains follows, all from one sample in a study of early T cells in non-severe SARS-CoV-2 infection. TCRdb re-called the 5' RACE reads through MiXCR, storing one row per CDR3 protein. The table records approximately 47,000 distinct CDR3 sequences, roughly 9.4% of them present only once. This sample comprised whole blood, obtained at baseline. Every receptor here comes from an adult who was a healthcare worker with PCR-confirmed SARS-CoV-2 infection or an uninfected control (not recorded which). The CDR3 runs from the conserved cysteine through the conserved F or W. The D gene is left open where the match is weak. Some rows mark clone size as missing; the rest say once, few, many or name a class of expanded clone.

V	size	D	length	J	DNA	CDR3
TRBV12-3/TRBV12-4	.	TRBD2	15	TRBJ2-3	TGTGCCAGCAGTTTACTAGCGGGAGGGTCAGATACGCAGTATTTT	CASSLLAGGSDTQYF
TRBV7-6	many	.	15	TRBJ2-7	TGTGCCAGCAGCTTCCTCGACGGGAGTACCTACGAGCAGTACTTC	CASSFLDGSTYEQYF
TRBV19	few	.	15	TRBJ2-2	TGTGCCAGTATTAATAGGGTCCTCGACACCGGGGAGCTGTTTTTT	CASINRVLDTGELFF
TRBV28	medium-sized	.	15	TRBJ2-7	TGTGCCAGCAGCCTCCCGGTTGGACGCTCCTACGAGCAGTACTTC	CASSLPVGRSYEQYF
TRBV2	many	.	16	TRBJ2-3	TGTGCCAGCAGTGGGGGGAACAGGCGAATTACAGATACGCAGTATTTT	CASSGGNRRITDTQYF
TRBV15	.	.	15	TRBJ1-3	TGTGCCACCAGCAGAGAGAGGGTTCCGGGAAACACCATATATTTT	CATSRERVPGNTIYF
TRBV12-3/TRBV12-4	.	TRBD2	15	TRBJ2-7	TGTGCCAGCAGGGGCGCTAGCGGTACTACCTACGAGCAGTACTTC	CASRGASGTTYEQYF
TRBV7-6	few	.	14	TRBJ1-1	TGTGCCAGCAGCTTCGATCTACAGGGCTATGAAGCTTTCTTT	CASSFDLQGYEAFF
TRBV4-2	few	.	14	TRBJ2-3	TGTGCCAGCAGCCGGCGGGGCCAGGACGATACGCAGTATTTT	CASSRRGQDDTQYF
TRBV20-1	many	TRBD2	14	TRBJ2-3	TGCAGTGCTGGAATAGCGGGGGGCACAGATACGCAGTATTTT	CSAGIAGGTDTQYF
TRBV12-3/TRBV12-4	few	.	14	TRBJ2-1	TGTGCCAGCATGATCCAGGTACCCTACAATGAGCAGTTCTTC	CASMIQVPYNEQFF
TRBV20-1	many	.	15	TRBJ2-2	TGCAGTGCTAGGGGGACGACAGGGAACACCGGGGAGCTGTTTTTT	CSARGTTGNTGELFF
TRBV29-1	few	.	14	TRBJ1-1	TGCAGCGCTATTCGGGACTCACAAAGTGCTGAAGCTTTCTTT	CSAIRDSQSAEAFF
TRBV7-2	many	.	13	TRBJ2-5	TGTGCCAGCAGCTTAAGCGGAGGAGAGACCCAGTACTTC	CASSLSGGETQYF
TRBV12-3/TRBV12-4	.	TRBD2	15	TRBJ2-1	TGTGCCAGCAGTTCCCGGACTAGCGGGTTTGGTGAGCAGTTCTTC	CASSSRTSGFGEQFF
TRBV18	few	TRBD1	15	TRBJ2-5	TGTGCCAGCTCACTCGGGACAGGGTACCAAGAGACCCAGTACTTC	CASSLGTGYQETQYF
TRBV12-3/TRBV12-4	many	.	14	TRBJ2-5	TGTGCCAGCAGTTTCTCGGGGGGCGCGGAGACCCAGTACTTC	CASSFSGGAETQYF
TRBV20-1	few	.	13	TRBJ2-2	TGCAGTGCTCCCGGGACATCAGGCGGGGAGCTGTTTTTT	CSAPGTSGGELFF
TRBV5-1	few	TRBD1	15	TRBJ1-5	TGCGCCAGCAGCCCGGGGACAGGGGCAAATCAGCCCCAGCATTTT	CASSPGTGANQPQHF
TRBV7-2	few	.	15	TRBJ2-1	TGTGCCAGCAGCTTACTGTCCATCTCCTACAATGAGCAGTTCTTC	CASSLLSISYNEQFF
TRBV11-2	many	.	13	TRBJ2-3	TGTGCCAGCAGCAGAGGGCGGCGGGATACGCAGTATTTT	CASSRGRRDTQYF
TRBV6-1	many	TRBD1	15	TRBJ1-1	TGTGCCAGCAGTGGATGGGACAGGGGAACCACTGAAGCTTTCTTT	CASSGWDRGTTEAFF
TRBV20-1	.	TRBD1	14	TRBJ2-3	TGCAGTGCTTACCGGGACAGGGGATCCGATACGCAGTATTTT	CSAYRDRGSDTQYF
TRBV4-1	.	TRBD2	17	TRBJ2-1	TGCGCCAGCAGTCAAGTGGGCGGGAGGCACGGAAGAGATGAGCAGTTCTTC	CASSQVGGRHGRDEQFF
TRBV10-2	many	TRBD1	16	TRBJ1-5	TGCGCCAGCAGTGAGTCACAGGGGGTTGGCAATCAGCCCCAGCATTTT	CASSESQGVGNQPQHF
TRBV6-5	.	.	13	TRBJ2-3	TGTGCCAGCACGGGACCAAGCACAGATACGCAGTATTTT	CASTGPSTDTQYF
TRBV7-2	few	.	16	TRBJ2-5	TGTGCCAGCAGCTTAGCTAGCGCGCGAGGTCTGGAGACCCAGTACTTC	CASSLASARGLETQYF
TRBV10-3	.	TRBD2	13	TRBJ2-5	TGTGCCACAAACCTAGCGGGGGGAGAGACCCAGTACTTC	CATNLAGGETQYF
TRBV15	.	TRBD1	15	TRBJ2-7	TGTGCCACCAGCAGAGCAGGGACAGGGTCCTACGAGCAGTACTTC	CATSRAGTGSYEQYF